This T cell receptor beta chain was documented in a study of CD8 T cells in ankylosing spondylitis. Overall study results and limits: Significant enrichment of disease-linked clones was reported in matched ankylosing spondylitis synovial fluid. In synovial fluid and blood from reactive arthritis, some motif variants were previously reported. Blood of patients with ankylosing spondylitis appeared to be characterized by a TCR beta motif of several highly homologous variants.

This clonotype has a count of ten or more. Its antigen is still unknown. The CDR3 loop spans 15 amino acids. V was trimmed by 2 bases and J by 7 bases, leaving 18 bases between them. Libraries of TCR beta came from quantitative 5'-RACE with molecular barcodes. TCRdb fed the 5' RACE reads into MiXCR, producing one record per CDR3 protein. The profile shows about 220,000 distinct CDR3 sequences, approximately 24% of them singletons. Sequenced input: blood, either unsorted or a sorted T cell fraction (not recorded which). The TCR was taken from a male donor with ankylosing spondylitis or in good health (not recorded which). The rearrangement uses TRBV12-3 or TRBV12-4 and TRBJ2-7; D is perhaps TRBD2 (6 bases). In DNA, the CDR3 is TGTGCCAGCAGTTTATCGGGAGTGGGATTGGGGGAGCAGTACTTC. This codes for CASSLSGVGLGEQYF.